A selection of T cell receptor beta chains follows, all from one sample in a study of blood T cell repertoires in COVID-19. Method: immunoSEQ multiplex PCR; TCRdb's copy keeps in-frame clones and lacks some. This sample has a few hundred thousand clones; roughly 84% occur once, and the top ten carry 6.8%. What was sequenced was PBMCs or T cells enriched from blood (not recorded which). These receptor sequences come from a woman aged 40 to 49 who had recovered from COVID-19. Both conserved end residues are part of each CDR3. D genes are given only for firm matches. Some rows have no size entry. The others give once, few or many, or a class for an expanded clone.

j_call	clone_size	d_call	v_call	cdr3_nt	cdr3_aa
TRBJ1-1	NA	TRBD1	TRBV4-1	TGCGCCAGCAGCCTCCATCCCGGGACAGGCGAGGACACTGAAGCTTTCTTT	CASSLHPGTGEDTEAFF
TRBJ1-1	NA	TRBD1	TRBV19	TGTGCCAGTAGTACCCGACAGGGTCGGACTGAAGCTTTCTTT	CASSTRQGRTEAFF
TRBJ1-5	NA	TRBD1	TRBV5-1	TGCGCCAGCAGCTTGGGGGGACAGGGGAATCAGCCCCAGCATTTT	CASSLGGQGNQPQHF
TRBJ1-1	NA	NA	TRBV6-5	TGTGCCAGCAGTTACTCGGGCAACATGAACACTGAAGCTTTCTTT	CASSYSGNMNTEAFF
TRBJ2-1	once	TRBD2	TRBV14	TGTGCCAGCAGCCAATTCCTAGCGGCTGGGTCCTACAATGAGCAGTTCTTC	CASSQFLAAGSYNEQFF
TRBJ2-7	NA	NA	TRBV6-2/TRBV6-3	TGTGCCAGCAGTTTCGCAGGGCAAGTACACGAGCAGTACTTC	CASSFAGQVHEQYF
TRBJ2-7	once	TRBD2	TRBV2	TGTGCCAGCAGTTCGGGACTAGCGGTAGTAGACTACGAGCAGTACTTC	CASSSGLAVVDYEQYF
TRBJ1-2	NA	TRBD1	TRBV30	TGTGCCTGGGATGACAGGGGCTATGGCTACACCTTC	CAWDDRGYGYTF
TRBJ2-3	NA	TRBD2	TRBV5-1	TGCGCCAGCAGCCCCATACGACTAGCGGGAGGGCAAGATACGCAGTATTTT	CASSPIRLAGGQDTQYF
TRBJ1-4	NA	NA	TRBV5-6	TGTGCCAGCAGCTTTGGCAGGCAGAATGAAAAACTGTTTTTT	CASSFGRQNEKLFF
TRBJ2-1	NA	TRBD2	TRBV5-6	TGTGCCAGCAGCAAACTAGCGGGGGTATACAATGAGCAGTTCTTC	CASSKLAGVYNEQFF
TRBJ1-2	NA	TRBD1	TRBV28	TGTGCCAGCAGAATCGGGACAGGGGAGTTCTATGGCTACACCTTC	CASRIGTGEFYGYTF
TRBJ2-5	NA	TRBD1	TRBV24-1	TGTGCCACCAGTGATCCGAGGGACAGGCTCGGAGAGACCCAGTACTTC	CATSDPRDRLGETQYF
TRBJ1-4	NA	TRBD1	TRBV7-2	TGTGCCAGCAGCTTAACAGGGGTTCGAGAAAAACTGTTTTTT	CASSLTGVREKLFF
TRBJ1-5	NA	NA	TRBV3-1/TRBV3-2	TGTGCCAGCAGCCAAGACAGGGCGAGCAATCAGCCCCAGCATTTT	CASSQDRASNQPQHF
TRBJ2-7	once	TRBD2	TRBV28	TGTGCCAGCAAGACGGGAGGGCCCTACGAGCAGTACTTC	CASKTGGPYEQYF
TRBJ2-7	NA	NA	TRBV28	TGTGCCAGCAGTCCACGAGTAGGGGGTCTCGAGCAGTACTTC	CASSPRVGGLEQYF